A single sample gave rise to the 15 T cell receptor beta chains below, sequenced in a study of CD8 T cells in Susac syndrome. The authors reverse transcribed roughly 0.5 to 1 ug RNA with random hexamers. MiXCR, applied by TCRdb to the immunoSEQ multiplex PCR reads, yields one record per CDR3 protein. The sample has over 70,000 distinct CDR3 sequences; approximately 96% are singletons. The sample consisted of CD8+ T cells from PBMCs. The receptors here all came from a human donor with Susac syndrome.

This clonotype was seen just once. The chain joins TRBV5-6 to TRBJ2-5, with D perhaps assigned TRBD1 or TRBD2 (5 bases each). This CDR3 contains 20 residues. Trimming left V 2 bases short and J 5 bases short, with 31 bases between. Germline V gene sequence: CDR1 SGHDT, CDR2 YYEEEE. This chain's CDR3 is CASSLGARGREGRPWETQYF. CDR3 bases: TGTGCCAGCAGCTTAGGGGCGAGGGGAAGGGAAGGAAGGCCCTGGGAGACCCAGTACTTC.

The genes are TRBV7-2 and TRBJ1-1; weak D call: TRBD1 (5 bases). The V end was cut by 5 bases, the J end by 11 bases, with 18 bases between. The CDR3 runs to 13 residues. Germline lookup yields CDR1 SGHTA and CDR2 FQGNSA. CDR3 loop: CASSEGSPGGAFF. The CDR3 DNA sequence: TGTGCCAGCAGCGAGGGGTCGCCCGGCGGGGCTTTCTTT.

V and J are TRBV29-1 and TRBJ2-2; D possibly matches TRBD1 or TRBD2 (5 bases each). V was trimmed by 5 bases and J by 3 bases, leaving 10 bases between them. The CDR3 loop spans 13 amino acids. The germline V gene has CDR1 SQVTM and CDR2 ANQGSEA. CDR3 in DNA: TGCAGCGTTCAGTTGGGGGACACCGGGGAGCTGTTTTTT. Residues: CSVQLGDTGELFF.

The J gene is TRBJ1-5, the V gene TRBV18; 12 bases map to TRBD1. In germline, CDR1 is KGHSH, CDR2 LQKENI. The CDR3 runs 16 residues. Trimming removed 3 bases from V and 6 bases from J; junction bases left unmatched: 6. Here the CDR3 DNA reads TGTGCCAGCTCACCTTCGGGACAGGGGGCAGCTCAGCCCCAGCATTTT. Amino acids: CASSPSGQGAAQPQHF.

V usage is TRBV7-2 and J usage is TRBJ1-2; D unresolved. This CDR3 contains 12 residues. Per the germline V gene, CDR1 is SGHTA and CDR2 is FQGNSA. V dropped 2 bases and J dropped 8 bases, with 9 bases sitting between them. In DNA, the CDR3 is TGTGCCAGCAGCTTAATAGGGAGGGGCTACACCTTC. Translating it yields CASSLIGRGYTF. Looking up the rest from reference TRBV7-2 and TRBJ1-2 gives the full variable domain: GAGVSQSPSNKVTEKGKDVELRCDPISGHTALYWYRQSLGQGLEFLIYFQGNSAPDKSGLPSDRFSAERTGGSVSTLTIQRTQQEDSAVYLCASSLIGRGYTFGSGTRLTVV.

The rearrangement joins TRBV20-1 to TRBJ2-5, with 11 bases fitting TRBD2. Looked up from germline, CDR1 is DFQATT and CDR2 is SNEGSKA (reference sequence). With 3 bases clipped from V and 3 bases from J, the junction kept 3 bases outside the gene matches. The CDR3 consists of 14 residues. Here the CDR3 DNA reads TGCAGTGCTAGGGAACTAGCGGGGGAAGAGACCCAGTACTTC. It specifies CSARELAGEETQYF.

The V and J genes are TRBV4-3 and TRBJ2-7; D unclear. V dropped 0 bases and J dropped 4 bases, with 19 bases sitting between them. Germline V gene data show CDR1 as LGHNA and CDR2 as YSLEER. This CDR3 region has 17 residues. CDR3 protein: CASSQEEVWAGNYEQYF. The CDR3 DNA reads as TGCGCCAGCAGCCAAGAAGAAGTGTGGGCAGGAAATTACGAGCAGTACTTC.

This chain links TRBV5-4 with TRBJ1-1; TRBD1 aligns across 9 bases. Per the germline V gene, CDR1 is SGHNT and CDR2 is YYREEE (reference sequence). The CDR3 runs to 14 residues. The J segment lost 6 bases and the V segment lost 0 bases, leaving 3 bases of the junction unmatched. In nucleotides, the CDR3 is TGTGCCAGCAGCTTGGAACAGGGGGCGGCTGAAGCTTTCTTT. This translates into CASSLEQGAAEAFF.

The rearrangement links TRBV9 to TRBJ1-5; D is uncertain. The germline CDR1 and CDR2 sequences are SGDLS and YYNGEE. V lost 0 bases to trimming and J lost 0 bases, with 7 bases between them. This CDR3 contains 15 residues. Here the CDR3 DNA reads TGTGCCAGCAGCGTAGGTATACTTAGCAATCAGCCCCAGCATTTT. This gives the protein CASSVGILSNQPQHF.

The chain recombines TRBV14 with TRBJ2-3; TRBD2 is a possible D gene (5 bases). Germline assignment: CDR1 SGHDN and CDR2 FVKESK. Deletions cut 2 bases from V and 0 bases from J, with 9 bases between. CDR3 size: 15 residues. The CDR3 sequence is CASSQRGLSTDTQYF. CDR3 sequence (DNA): TGTGCCAGCAGCCAACGCGGACTTAGCACAGATACGCAGTATTTT.

V gene TRBV7-6 combines with J gene TRBJ2-3, with 7 bases that match TRBD1. Germline V CDR1 and CDR2: SGHVS, FNYEAQ. The V and J ends lost 5 bases and 5 bases, in that order; junction bases with no gene match: 13. The CDR3 runs to 16 residues. The CDR3 loop is CASSASRDSPIDTQYF. The CDR3 DNA reads TGTGCCAGCAGCGCTAGCCGGGACAGCCCTATAGATACGCAGTATTTT.

V gene TRBV2 combines with J gene TRBJ2-6; 10 positions agree with TRBD1. Germline V gene data show CDR1 as SNHLY and CDR2 as FYNNEI. V shed 7 bases, J shed 0 bases, and the junction held 9 bases outside the gene matches. This CDR3 comprises 18 residues. CDR3 nucleotides: TGTGCCAGCACGGGCGACAGGGGGCGCCCCTCTGGGGCCAACGTCCTGACTTTC. Translating it yields CASTGDRGRPSGANVLTF.

The V call is TRBV30, the J call TRBJ1-1; weak D call: TRBD1 (5 bases). Germline loops: CDR1 GTSNPN, CDR2 SVGIG (reference sequence). The CDR3 extends over 11 amino acids. V was pared by 4 bases and J by 4 bases, with 7 bases between. The CDR3 nucleotides are TGTGCCTGGACTACAGGCACTGAAGCTTTCTTT. Translation: CAWTTGTEAFF.

The rearrangement links TRBV30 to TRBJ2-3; 8 bases map to TRBD2. Germline V gene data show CDR1 as GTSNPN and CDR2 as SVGIG (reference sequence). There are 12 residues in the CDR3. CDR3 in amino acids: CSSGGITDTQYF. The CDR3, as DNA: TGTTCAAGCGGGGGTATCACAGATACGCAGTATTTT.

The rearrangement uses TRBV20-1 and TRBJ2-5, with D possibly TRBD1 on 6 matching bases. CDR1 and CDR2 (germline): DFQATT, SNEGSKA (reference sequence). The CDR3 sequence is 14 residues long. V gave up 4 bases and J gave up 5 bases, with 17 bases separating them. The CDR3 nucleotides are TGCAGTGCTACGGCCGGGCTAAGGGGGGAGACCCAGTACTTC. It translates to CSATAGLRGETQYF.